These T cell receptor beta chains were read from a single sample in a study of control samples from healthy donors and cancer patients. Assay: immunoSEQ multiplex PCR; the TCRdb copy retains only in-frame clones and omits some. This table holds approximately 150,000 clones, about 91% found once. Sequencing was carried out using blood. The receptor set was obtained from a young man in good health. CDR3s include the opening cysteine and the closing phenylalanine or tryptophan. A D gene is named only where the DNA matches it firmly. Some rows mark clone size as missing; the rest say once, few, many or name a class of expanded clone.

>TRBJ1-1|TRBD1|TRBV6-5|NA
CASSPRTGQVTEAFF
TGTGCCAGCAGTCCTCGGACAGGGCAGGTCACTGAAGCTTTCTTT
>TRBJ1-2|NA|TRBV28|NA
CASSWIGGARYGYTF
TGTGCCAGCAGTTGGATCGGGGGAGCTAGATATGGCTACACCTTC
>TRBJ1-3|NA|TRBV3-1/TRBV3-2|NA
CASSLRAGTTSGNTIYF
TGTGCCAGCAGCCTAAGGGCAGGGACGACCTCTGGAAACACCATATATTTT
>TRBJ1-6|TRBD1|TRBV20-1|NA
CSASGTGPNSPLHF
TGCAGTGCTAGTGGGACAGGCCCTAATTCACCCCTCCACTTT
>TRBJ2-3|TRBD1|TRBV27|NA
CASSLSMTGGPTDTQYF
TGTGCCAGCAGTTTATCGATGACAGGGGGCCCAACAGATACGCAGTATTTT
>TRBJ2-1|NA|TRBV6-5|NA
CASSLGYNEQFF
TGTGCCAGCAGTCTAGGATACAATGAGCAGTTCTTC
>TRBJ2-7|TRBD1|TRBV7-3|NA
CASSFGTGYEQYF
TGTGCCAGCAGCTTCGGGACAGGCTACGAGCAGTACTTC
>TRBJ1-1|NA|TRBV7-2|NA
CASSSTRQTNTEAFF
TGTGCCAGCAGCTCCACAAGACAGACTAACACTGAAGCTTTCTTT
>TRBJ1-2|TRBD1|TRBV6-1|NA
CASSEYVGQGEINYGYTF
TGTGCCAGCAGTGAATATGTGGGACAGGGGGAGATTAACTATGGCTACACCTTC
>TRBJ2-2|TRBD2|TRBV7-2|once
CASSPSLAVTGELFF
TGTGCCAGCAGCCCATCACTAGCGGTCACCGGGGAGCTGTTTTTT
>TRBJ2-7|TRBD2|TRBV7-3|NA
CASSRQTSGTYEQYF
TGTGCCAGCAGCCGACAGACTAGCGGAACCTACGAGCAGTACTTC
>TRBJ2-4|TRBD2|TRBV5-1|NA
CASSSGTSGGPGYIQYF
TGCGCCAGCAGCTCCGGGACTAGCGGGGGACCAGGGTACATTCAGTACTTC
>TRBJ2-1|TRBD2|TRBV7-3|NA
CASSSFAGGSYNEQFF
TGTGCCAGCAGCTCCTTTGCGGGGGGGTCCTACAATGAGCAGTTCTTC
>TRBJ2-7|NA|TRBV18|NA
CASSPDRRLEQYF
TGTGCCAGCTCACCAGACAGGAGGCTCGAGCAGTACTTC
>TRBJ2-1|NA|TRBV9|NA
CASSVMDGNNEQFF
TGTGCCAGCAGCGTTATGGACGGAAACAATGAGCAGTTCTTC
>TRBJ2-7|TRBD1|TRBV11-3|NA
CASSPSGTGPYEQYF
TGTGCCAGCAGCCCATCCGGGACAGGGCCCTACGAGCAGTACTTC
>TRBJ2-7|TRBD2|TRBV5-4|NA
CASSFGGAYEQYF
TGTGCCAGCAGCTTCGGGGGGGCCTACGAGCAGTACTTC
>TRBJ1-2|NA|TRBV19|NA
CASSYRDGYGYTF
TGTGCCAGTAGCTACAGGGATGGCTATGGCTACACCTTC
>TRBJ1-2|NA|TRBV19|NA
CASPHKGFNYGYTF
TGTGCCAGCCCTCATAAGGGTTTTAACTATGGCTACACCTTC
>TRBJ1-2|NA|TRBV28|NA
CASSPRDSTYGYTF
TGTGCCAGCAGTCCCCGGGACTCCACCTATGGCTACACCTTC
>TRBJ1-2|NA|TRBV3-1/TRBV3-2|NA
CASSGLEGYYGYTF
TGTGCCAGCAGTGGCCTTGAGGGTTACTATGGCTACACCTTC
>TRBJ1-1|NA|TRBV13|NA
CASSLKRRGGNTEAFF
TGTGCCAGCAGCTTAAAACGTAGGGGCGGGAACACTGAAGCTTTCTTT
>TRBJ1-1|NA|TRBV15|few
CATSRDAGRDYLEAFF
TGTGCCACCAGCAGGGACGCAGGACGAGACTATCTCGAAGCTTTCTTT
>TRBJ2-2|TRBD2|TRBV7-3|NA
CASSSGLAGGAGELFF
TGTGCCAGCAGCTCCGGACTAGCGGGGGGAGCCGGGGAGCTGTTTTTT
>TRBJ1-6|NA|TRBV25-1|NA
CASSELGSPLHF
TGTGCCAGCAGTGAATTAGGTAGCCCCCTCCACTTT
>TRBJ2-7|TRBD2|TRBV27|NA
CASSLSGGGSYEQYF
TGTGCCAGCAGTTTATCTGGGGGAGGGTCCTACGAGCAGTACTTC
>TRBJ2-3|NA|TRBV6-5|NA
CASGTDITDTQYF
TGTGCCAGCGGCACAGACATCACAGATACGCAGTATTTT